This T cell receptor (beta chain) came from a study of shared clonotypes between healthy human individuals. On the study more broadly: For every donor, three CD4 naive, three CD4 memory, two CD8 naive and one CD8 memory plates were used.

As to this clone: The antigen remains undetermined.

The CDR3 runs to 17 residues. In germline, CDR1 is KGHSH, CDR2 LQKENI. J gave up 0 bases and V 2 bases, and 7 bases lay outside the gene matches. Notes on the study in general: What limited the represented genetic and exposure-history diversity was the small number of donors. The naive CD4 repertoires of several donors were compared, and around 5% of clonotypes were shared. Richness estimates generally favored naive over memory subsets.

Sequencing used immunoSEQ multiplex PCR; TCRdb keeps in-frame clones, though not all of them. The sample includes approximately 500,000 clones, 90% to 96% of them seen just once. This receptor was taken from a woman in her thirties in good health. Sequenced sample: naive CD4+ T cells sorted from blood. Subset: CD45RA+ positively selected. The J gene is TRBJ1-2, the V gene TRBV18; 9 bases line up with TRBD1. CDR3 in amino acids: CASSPRDRVPSNYGYTF. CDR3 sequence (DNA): TGTGCCAGCTCACCAAGGGACAGGGTTCCCTCTAACTATGGCTACACCTTC.